These 14 T cell receptor beta chains were sequenced from one sample in a study of T-cell memory formation after mild COVID-19. Via MiXCR, TCRdb re-called the 5' RACE reads, giving one row per CDR3 protein. This table holds 300,000 to 350,000 distinct CDR3 sequences, around 19% found once. What was sequenced was PBMCs or a T cell subset sorted from them (not recorded which). These receptors were obtained from a man between 18 and 35 years old who had mild COVID-19 (a few samples of this study predate the infection). Cell type and time point are not known.

The CDR3 loop is CASRDSSGNTIYF. In DNA form, the CDR3 reads TGTGCCAGCCGGGACAGCTCTGGAAACACCATATATTTT. This chain links TRBV7-9 with TRBJ1-3; TRBD1 matches at 7 bases. The CDR3 spans 13 residues. Germline-derived CDR1 and CDR2 are SEHNR and FQNEAQ (reference sequence). V shed 8 bases, J shed 0 bases, and the junction held 1 base outside the gene matches.

This clonotype was counted a few times. The chain joins TRBV7-8 to TRBJ1-2; 11 positions agree with TRBD1. This CDR3 contains 15 residues. V shed 5 bases and J 5 bases; nucleotides not matched to a gene: 7. The germline V gene encodes CDR1 SGHVS and CDR2 FQNEAQ. In DNA, the CDR3 is TGTGCCAGCAGCGAGTGGACAGGGGGCTCGTATGGCTACACCTTC. It codes for CASSEWTGGSYGYTF.

The chain uses TRBV18 and TRBJ2-7; D possibly corresponds to TRBD1 (6 bases). Germline V gene sequence: CDR1 KGHSH, CDR2 LQKENI. Trimming pared 3 bases from V and 4 bases from J, leaving 13 bases between. The CDR3 spans 14 residues. The CDR3 reads CASSPAQGIYEQYF. In DNA form, the CDR3 reads TGTGCCAGCTCACCGGCACAGGGTATATACGAGCAGTACTTC.

This rearrangement joins TRBV29-1 to TRBJ1-2, with 10 bases aligning to TRBD1. The CDR3 totals 17 residues. Germline lookup yields CDR1 SQVTM and CDR2 ANQGSEA. Losses at the gene ends were 2 bases for V and 1 base for J; bases not matched to a gene: 10. The CDR3 DNA reads TGCAGCGTTGAACACAAACCGAGGACAGGGGGTAACTATGGCTACACCTTC. Translated: CSVEHKPRTGGNYGYTF.

The chain couples TRBV5-1 to TRBJ2-3, with 12 bases fitting TRBD2. The germline V gene has CDR1 SGHRS and CDR2 YFSETQ. V was clipped by 4 bases and J by 3 bases; unmatched bases: 6. The CDR3 is 16 residues long. In DNA form, the CDR3 reads TGCGCCAGCAGCCCACTAGCGGGGGGAATGACAGATACGCAGTATTTT. Protein sequence: CASSPLAGGMTDTQYF. The full variable domain, completed using reference TRBV5-1 and TRBJ2-3, is KAGVTQTPRYLIKTRGQQVTLSCSPISGHRSVSWYQQTPGQGLQFLFEYFSETQRNKGNFPGRFSGRQFSNSRSEMNVSTLELGDSALYLCASSPLAGGMTDTQYFGPGTRLTVL.

There are a few counts of this clonotype. The chain has TRBV27 and TRBJ2-5, with 9 bases aligning to TRBD2. The V gene's germline CDR1 is MNHEY and CDR2 SMNVEV (reference sequence). The trim removed 5 bases at V and 1 base at J, leaving 8 bases unmatched. This CDR3 spans 16 amino acids. DNA of the CDR3: TGTGCCAGCAGTCTGAATAGCGGGGGCTTCCAAGAGACCCAGTACTTC. Its protein is CASSLNSGGFQETQYF.

The rearrangement uses TRBV7-2 and TRBJ2-1, with D perhaps matching TRBD2 (5 bases). Germline V CDR1 and CDR2: SGHTA, FQGNSA. The CDR3 extends over 15 amino acids. V lost 3 bases and J lost 0, with 9 bases in between. This CDR3 is CASSLTGDSYNEQFF. As DNA, the CDR3 is TGTGCCAGCAGCTTGACCGGGGACTCCTACAATGAGCAGTTCTTC.

The chain uses TRBV6-5 and TRBJ1-1; D not certain. The CDR3 extends over 12 amino acids. Germline assignment: CDR1 MNHEY and CDR2 SVGAGI. V lost 2 bases and J 1 base, leaving 2 bases between the germline ends. The CDR3 loop is CASSYENTEAFF. CDR3 sequence (DNA): TGTGCCAGCAGTTACGAGAACACTGAAGCTTTCTTT.

The chain has TRBV5-6 and TRBJ2-1, with 7 bases that match TRBD1. The trim removed 3 bases at V and 8 bases at J, leaving 14 bases unmatched. Germline V lookup: CDR1 SGHDT, CDR2 YYEEEE. The CDR3 is 16 residues long. CDR3 protein: CASSSTKGARGYEQFF. In nucleotides, the CDR3 is TGTGCCAGCAGCTCAACCAAGGGGGCCAGGGGGTATGAGCAGTTCTTC.

The chain links TRBV7-2 to TRBJ1-4, with a tentative D call TRBD1 (6 bases). This CDR3 comprises 13 residues. Germline assignment: CDR1 SGHTA and CDR2 FQGNSA. V was clipped by 2 bases and J by 14 bases, with 15 bases between them. The CDR3, as DNA: TGTGCCAGCAGCTTAAGGGGGACTCCAAATCTGTTTTTT. This codes for CASSLRGTPNLFF. Together with reference TRBV7-2 and TRBJ1-4, the CDR3 gives the full variable domain: GAGVSQSPSNKVTEKGKDVELRCDPISGHTALYWYRQSLGQGLEFLIYFQGNSAPDKSGLPSDRFSAERTGGSVSTLTIQRTQQEDSAVYLCASSLRGTPNLFFGSGTQLSVL.

J is TRBJ2-7 and V is TRBV7-6; weak D call: TRBD2 (6 bases). V was cut by 8 bases and J by 2 bases, with 13 bases left in between. This CDR3 contains 13 residues. The germline V gene has CDR1 SGHVS and CDR2 FNYEAQ. This chain's CDR3 is CASAPGEPYEQYF. The CDR3 DNA sequence: TGTGCCAGCGCTCCGGGGGAACCCTACGAGCAGTACTTC.

The chain carries TRBV14 and TRBJ1-2; the match to TRBD1 covers 8 bases. V trimming: 1 base; J trimming: 7 bases; junction bases outside the gene matches: 20. Germline V CDR1 and CDR2: SGHDN, FVKESK. The CDR3 covers 19 residues. The CDR3 DNA reads TGTGCCAGCAGCCAAGCCCGGCGCGCAGGGGGCCCCAATCTAGGTGGCTACACCTTC. This codes for CASSQARRAGGPNLGGYTF.

V usage is TRBV3-1 and J usage is TRBJ1-1; TRBD1 agrees at 10 bases. The V and J ends lost 4 bases and 1 base, in that order; junction bases with no gene match: 3. The CDR3 loop spans 15 amino acids. The germline CDR1 and CDR2 sequences are LGHDT and YNNKEL (reference sequence). The CDR3 bases are TGTGCCAGCAGCCCAAGGACAGGGGGGAACACTGAAGCTTTCTTT. This translates into CASSPRTGGNTEAFF.

This clonotype occurred a few times. This sequence joins TRBV5-1 and TRBJ2-1; TRBD2 matches at 7 bases. Germline V gene data show CDR1 as SGHRS and CDR2 as YFSETQ. Trimming at V came to 7 bases and at J to 6 bases, leaving 10 bases not matched to a gene. This CDR3 has 14 amino acids. The CDR3 spells CASLLTGGSNEQFF. CDR3 coding DNA: TGCGCCAGCCTTCTGACGGGGGGATCCAATGAGCAGTTCTTC.